This is a list of T cell receptor beta chains from one sample in a study of spatial heterogeneity in lung cancer. TCRdb reprocessed the 5' RACE reads via MiXCR and lists one record per CDR3 protein. The table lists tens of thousands of distinct CDR3 sequences, about 9.8% of them singletons, with 20% to 25% in the top ten. Here the sequenced sample was PBMCs, taken at follow-up. These receptors all stem from a male donor with early-stage non-small cell lung cancer. Both conserved end residues are part of each CDR3. Each record gives: D gene, V gene, clone size, J gene, CDR3 protein, CDR3 DNA. The D gene is left open where the match is weak. A clone size is listed for some rows: how often the clone was seen (once, few, many), or a class if it is expanded.

d_gene: TRBD2; v_gene: TRBV6-6; abundance: many; j_gene: TRBJ2-3; CDR3aa: CASRVGGTSYTQYF; CDR3nt: TGTGCCAGCAGGGTGGGTGGGACTAGCTATACGCAGTATTTT
d_gene: TRBD2; v_gene: TRBV5-6; abundance: few; j_gene: TRBJ2-7; CDR3aa: CASSFGGGISYEQYF; CDR3nt: TGTGCCAGCAGCTTCGGGGGAGGGATTTCCTACGAGCAGTACTTC
d_gene: TRBD1; v_gene: TRBV7-9; abundance: NA; j_gene: TRBJ2-5; CDR3aa: CASSLPYKDRGETQYF; CDR3nt: TGTGCCAGCAGCCTACCTTATAAGGACAGGGGAGAGACCCAGTACTTC
d_gene: NA; v_gene: TRBV2; abundance: NA; j_gene: TRBJ1-6; CDR3aa: CASSESIFSSPLHF; CDR3nt: TGTGCCAGCAGTGAATCAATTTTCTCCTCACCCCTCCACTTT
d_gene: NA; v_gene: TRBV6-2/TRBV6-3; abundance: many; j_gene: TRBJ2-5; CDR3aa: CASRDYQETQYF; CDR3nt: TGTGCCAGCAGAGACTACCAAGAGACCCAGTACTTC
d_gene: NA; v_gene: TRBV7-2; abundance: many; j_gene: TRBJ1-4; CDR3aa: CASSLGLANEKLFF; CDR3nt: TGTGCCAGCAGCTTAGGGTTGGCTAATGAAAAACTGTTTTTT
d_gene: TRBD1; v_gene: TRBV12-3/TRBV12-4; abundance: few; j_gene: TRBJ2-7; CDR3aa: CATTDRSGYEQYF; CDR3nt: TGTGCCACCACGGACAGGTCAGGCTACGAGCAGTACTTC
d_gene: NA; v_gene: TRBV21-1; abundance: few; j_gene: TRBJ2-6; CDR3aa: CASSNGRARAGANVLTF; CDR3nt: TGTGCCAGCAGCAATGGCAGGGCCCGAGCGGGGGCCAACGTCCTGACTTTC
d_gene: NA; v_gene: TRBV21-1; abundance: NA; j_gene: TRBJ2-7; CDR3aa: CASSNGTGDYEQYF; CDR3nt: TGTGCCAGCAGCAACGGGACAGGGGACTACGAGCAGTACTTC
d_gene: NA; v_gene: TRBV11-3; abundance: few; j_gene: TRBJ2-2; CDR3aa: CASSLGGGNTGELFF; CDR3nt: TGTGCCAGCAGCTTAGGTGGGGGTAACACCGGGGAGCTGTTTTTT
d_gene: NA; v_gene: TRBV20-1; abundance: few; j_gene: TRBJ2-3; CDR3aa: CSINRGQGDTQYF; CDR3nt: TGCAGTATCAACCGGGGGCAAGGGGATACGCAGTATTTT